Presented here are 5 T cell receptor beta chains from one specimen sequenced in a study of blood T cell repertoires in COVID-19. The table came from immunoSEQ multiplex PCR; TCRdb's copy has only in-frame clones and leaves some out. The sample comprises about 200,000 clones, 70% to 90% of which are singletons, and roughly 5.7% rests with the top ten. The material sequenced was peripheral blood. The receptors here all came from a man at least 80 years old with acute or convalescent COVID-19.

The chain is built from TRBV30 and TRBJ1-2, with D unclear. Trimming pared 2 bases from V and 8 bases from J, leaving 9 bases between. CDR3 size: 11 residues. Germline V lookup: CDR1 GTSNPN, CDR2 SVGIG (reference sequence). Here the CDR3 reads CAWSPTVGYTF. The CDR3 nucleotides are TGTGCCTGGAGTCCCACGGTAGGCTACACCTTC.

CDR3 sequence reads: CASSWREGYTF. CDR3 nucleotide sequence: TGTGCCAGCAGTTGGAGGGAGGGCTACACCTTC. The chain joins TRBV6-5 to TRBJ1-2; the D is unclear. Trimming cost V 4 bases and J 8 bases, with 8 bases left between them. The CDR3 consists of 11 residues. Germline V gene lookup returns CDR1 MNHEY and CDR2 SVGAGI.

The chain links TRBV19 to TRBJ1-5; D not certain. This CDR3 is 15 amino acids long. Germline CDR1 reads LNHDA; CDR2 reads SQIVND (reference sequence). Trimming stripped 6 bases from V and 7 bases from J, with 19 bases between. CDR3 sequence: CASRKRREERQPQHF. CDR3 nucleotides: TGTGCCAGTAGGAAACGGAGGGAAGAGCGACAGCCCCAGCATTTT.

As to this clone: The sample holds other DNA sequences that translate to the same CDR3. V usage is TRBV18 and J usage is TRBJ1-1, with TRBD1 as a possible D gene (6 bases). CDR1 and CDR2 (germline): KGHSH, LQKENI. This CDR3 contains 13 residues. Between the trimmed V and J ends, which lost 3 bases and 2 bases, there was a span of 7 bases. The CDR3 DNA reads as TGTGCCAGCTCACCGGGACAAAACACTGAAGCTTTCTTT. Its protein is CASSPGQNTEAFF.

The CDR3 DNA is TGTGCCAGCAGGACAGGGGGTACCCCTCAGTACTTC. This encodes CASRTGGTPQYF. The V call is TRBV18, the J call TRBJ2-7, with TRBD1 matching 10 bases. The junction had 8 bases not matched to a gene; V was cut back by 8 bases and J by 10 bases. From germline, CDR1 is KGHSH and CDR2 LQKENI. The CDR3 is made up of 12 amino acids.